This TCR beta chain was recovered during a study of shared clonotypes between healthy human individuals. Trimming shortened V by 6 bases and J by 0 bases, and 12 bases separated the two germline ends. Germline CDR1 and CDR2: KGHSH and LQKENI. The CDR3 is made up of 15 amino acids. About this clone: No antigen is known for it.

Authors' analysis steps: Filtering differed since immunoSEQ provided only junctions, with no quality scores. Profiled with immunoSEQ multiplex PCR; TCRdb holds only in-frame clones, not every one. The V and J calls and clone size were taken over from that table, and D and trimming were inferred from the DNA. The data contain around 2,000,000 clones, roughly 94% of them singletons. Study outcomes and limitations: Rarefaction showed sorted-subset sequencing was incomplete despite large depth. Among several donors, roughly 5% of naive CD4 clonotypes were found in common.

The sequencing sample was made of naive CD4+ T cells sorted from blood. Indicated subset: CD45RA+ positively selected. This chain uses TRBV18 with TRBJ2-1; a possible D gene is TRBD2 (6 bases). The receptor was isolated from a man younger than 30 in good health. The CDR3 reads CASSPQEGSYNEQFF. CDR3 bases: TGTGCCAGCTCCCCGCAGGAGGGCTCCTACAATGAGCAGTTCTTC.